This T cell receptor beta chain is drawn from a study of cytomegalovirus exposure and HLA in healthy donors. Study conclusions and caveats: In vitro experiments confirmed that a few CMV-associated chains were specific for CMV antigens.

Donors showed nominal health when sampled, although they likely had unrecorded immune exposures. PCR employed 60 Vbeta and 13 Jbeta primers. Sequenced by immunoSEQ multiplex PCR; TCRdb stores in-frame clones only, minus some. This table holds just over 150,000 clones, 70% to 90% found once. This clone was found a few times. The antigen is undetermined. Trimming stripped 0 bases from V and 7 bases from J, with 18 bases between. The CDR3 contains 17 residues. The germline CDR1 and CDR2 sequences are ENHRY and SYGVKD. Specimen: PBMCs. This clonotype was sampled from a man in his late teens or twenties in good health and CMV-seropositive. The V gene is TRBV10-3, the J gene TRBJ1-4, with D unresolved. CDR3 in DNA: TGTGCCATCAGTGAGTCGAGCGGGAAGTGGGCTGGTGAAAAACTGTTTTTT. It is translated as CAISESSGKWAGEKLFF.